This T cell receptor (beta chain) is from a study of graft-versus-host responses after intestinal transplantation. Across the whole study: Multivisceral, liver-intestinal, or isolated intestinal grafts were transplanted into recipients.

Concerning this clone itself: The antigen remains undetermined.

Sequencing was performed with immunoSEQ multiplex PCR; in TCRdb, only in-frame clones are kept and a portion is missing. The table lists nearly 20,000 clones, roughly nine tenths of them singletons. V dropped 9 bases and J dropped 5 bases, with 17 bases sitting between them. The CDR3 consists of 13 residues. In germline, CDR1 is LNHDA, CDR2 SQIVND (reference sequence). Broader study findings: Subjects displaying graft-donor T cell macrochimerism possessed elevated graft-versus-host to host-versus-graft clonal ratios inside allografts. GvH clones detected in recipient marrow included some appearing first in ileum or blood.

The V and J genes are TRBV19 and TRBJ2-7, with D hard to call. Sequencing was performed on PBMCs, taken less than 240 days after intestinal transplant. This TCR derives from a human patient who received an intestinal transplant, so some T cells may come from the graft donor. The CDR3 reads CASSTGPWHEQYF. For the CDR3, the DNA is TGTGCCAGCTCAACCGGGCCCTGGCACGAGCAGTACTTC.